This T cell receptor beta chain was sequenced for a study of regulatory T cells in long-lasting Graves disease. At the level of the study: Patients with persistent Graves' disease had over 5 years of antithyroid drugs and persistent TSH receptor antibodies.

The time point here: persistent/refractory GD, antithyroid drugs over 5 years with positive TRAb. The TCR library was made from RNA extracted from PBMCs. As to this clonotype: The antigen remains undetermined.

In building TCR beta libraries, iRepertoire HTBI primers were used together with Arm-PCR of CDR3 regions. Each CDR3 protein gets one entry after TCRdb re-called the multiplex PCR reads with MiXCR. The table includes 310,000 or so distinct CDR3 sequences, roughly a fifth detected once. Points from the study as a whole: Relative to newly diagnosed Graves' patients, persistent ones had lower TCR diversity.

The TCR originated in a female donor with Graves disease. The source was peripheral blood mononuclear cells (PBMCs), collected when the disease was refractory, from a patient treated with antithyroid drugs.

The CDR3 reads CASSTGGSGGSPLHF. The CDR3 DNA is TGCGCCAGCAGTACCGGGGGATCGGGAGGTTCACCCCTCCACTTT. The genes are TRBV5-1 and TRBJ1-6, with D tentatively TRBD1 (5 bases). Deletions cut 5 bases from V and 9 bases from J, with 18 bases between. Looked up from germline, CDR1 is SGHRS and CDR2 is YFSETQ. The CDR3 covers 15 residues. Variable domain in full (rest from reference TRBV5-1 and TRBJ1-6): KAGVTQTPRYLIKTRGQQVTLSCSPISGHRSVSWYQQTPGQGLQFLFEYFSETQRNKGNFPGRFSGRQFSNSRSEMNVSTLELGDSALYLCASSTGGSGGSPLHFGNGTRLTVT.